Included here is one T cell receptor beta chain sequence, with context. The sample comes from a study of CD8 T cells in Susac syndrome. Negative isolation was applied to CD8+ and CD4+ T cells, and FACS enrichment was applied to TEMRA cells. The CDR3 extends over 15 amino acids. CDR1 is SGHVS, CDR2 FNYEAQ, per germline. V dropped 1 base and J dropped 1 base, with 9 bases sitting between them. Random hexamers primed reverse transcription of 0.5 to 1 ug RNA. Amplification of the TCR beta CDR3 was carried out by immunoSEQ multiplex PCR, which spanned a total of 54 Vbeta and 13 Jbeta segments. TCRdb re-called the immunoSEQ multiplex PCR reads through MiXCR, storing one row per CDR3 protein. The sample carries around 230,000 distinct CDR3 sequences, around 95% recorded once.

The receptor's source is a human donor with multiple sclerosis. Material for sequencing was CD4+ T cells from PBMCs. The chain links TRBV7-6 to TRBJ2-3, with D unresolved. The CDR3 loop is CASSLGPWGTDTQYF. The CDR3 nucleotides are TGTGCCAGCAGCTTAGGTCCCTGGGGCACAGATACGCAGTATTTT.